A selection of T cell receptor beta chains follows, all from one sample in a study of naive CD8 T cells in extremely preterm neonates. The assay was immunoSEQ multiplex PCR, and TCRdb's table has in-frame clones only and misses some. The sample includes tens of thousands of clones, about 87% of them seen just once. The sequenced sample was naive CD8+ T cells from cord blood. The receptors were gathered from a boy who was born preterm. The CDR3 runs from the conserved cysteine through the conserved F or W. D genes are given only for firm matches. Expanded clones get a size class; other rows say once, few or many, or leave the size out.

D	size	V	J	DNA	CDR3
.	.	TRBV11-2	TRBJ1-2	TGTGCCAGCAGCTTTGCGAATGGCTACACCTTC	CASSFANGYTF
.	.	TRBV5-5	TRBJ2-3	TGTGCCAGCAGCTGGACAGATACGCAGTATTTT	CASSWTDTQYF
TRBD1	.	TRBV25-1	TRBJ2-7	TGTGCCAGCAGTGAGGGGACAGGGGGCTACGAGCAGTACTTC	CASSEGTGGYEQYF
TRBD1	.	TRBV27	TRBJ2-1	TGTGCCAGCAGTTTAGGGACAGGGGGCAATGAGCAGTTCTTC	CASSLGTGGNEQFF
.	.	TRBV9	TRBJ1-1	TGTGCCAGCGGCCCACGACATTTTAACACTGAAGCTTTCTTT	CASGPRHFNTEAFF
TRBD1	.	TRBV6-9	TRBJ1-5	TGTGCCAGCAGTTACGGACAGGGCAATCAGCCCCAGCATTTT	CASSYGQGNQPQHF
.	.	TRBV4-2	TRBJ2-7	TGTGCCAGCAGCCAAAACTACGAGCAGTACTTC	CASSQNYEQYF
TRBD1	.	TRBV27	TRBJ2-7	TGTGCCAGCACAGGGGGCTACGAGCAGTACTTC	CASTGGYEQYF
.	few	TRBV2	TRBJ1-2	TGTGCCAGCAGTGAAACAGGGAACTATGGCTACACCTTC	CASSETGNYGYTF
.	once	TRBV7-3	TRBJ1-6	TGTGCCAGCAGCTTAGGATACAGGGTGGCTAATTCACCCCTCCACTTT	CASSLGYRVANSPLHF
.	.	TRBV5-1	TRBJ1-1	TGCGCCAGCAGGGAAAACACTGAAGCTTTCTTT	CASRENTEAFF
TRBD1	few	TRBV5-1	TRBJ1-2	TGCGCCAGCAGCTTGCAGGGGGCGAATGGCTACACCTTC	CASSLQGANGYTF
TRBD2	.	TRBV6-1	TRBJ2-7	TGTGCCAGCAGTGAATTCGGACTAGCGGCCTACGAGCAGTACTTC	CASSEFGLAAYEQYF
.	.	TRBV10-3	TRBJ1-1	TGTGCCATCAGTGACAGAAACACTGAAGCTTTCTTT	CAISDRNTEAFF
TRBD1	few	TRBV12-5	TRBJ1-2	TGTGCTAGTGGTTGGACAGGGTATGGCTACACCTTC	CASGWTGYGYTF
TRBD1	.	TRBV6-1	TRBJ2-3	TGTGCCAGCAGTGAACGGACAGGGGGCACAGATACGCAGTATTTT	CASSERTGGTDTQYF
TRBD2	.	TRBV15	TRBJ2-7	TGTGCCACCAGCGCCCTTGGGAGGGTATACGAGCAGTACTTC	CATSALGRVYEQYF
.	.	TRBV27	TRBJ1-2	TGTGCCAGCAGTTTTAAAGGGTTGGGGCATGGCTACACCTTC	CASSFKGLGHGYTF
.	.	TRBV9	TRBJ2-3	TGTGCCAGCAGCGGGACTAGCACAGATACGCAGTATTTT	CASSGTSTDTQYF
TRBD2	.	TRBV11-2	TRBJ2-7	TGTGCCAGCAGCTTCGGGGGGGCCTACGAGCAGTACTTC	CASSFGGAYEQYF
.	.	TRBV21-1	TRBJ1-2	TGTGCCAGCAGCAAAGACCAGGGGTATGGCTACACCTTC	CASSKDQGYGYTF
TRBD1	.	TRBV2	TRBJ2-7	TGTGCCAGCAGGGGCCCGGGACAGGGGCCCTACGAGCAGTACTTC	CASRGPGQGPYEQYF
.	.	TRBV27	TRBJ1-1	TGTGCCAGCAGTTTATTGGGTACCGTGGAAGCTTTCTTT	CASSLLGTVEAFF
TRBD2	.	TRBV4-1	TRBJ2-2	TGCGCCAGCAGCCAAGGGACTAGCGGGGGGGCGAACACCGGGGAGCTGTTTTTT	CASSQGTSGGANTGELFF
TRBD1	.	TRBV7-6	TRBJ2-3	TGTGCCAGCAGCTCCGGACAGGGCACAGATACGCAGTATTTT	CASSSGQGTDTQYF
.	.	TRBV30	TRBJ1-4	TGTGCCTGGCAGGGTGAAAAACTGTTTTTT	CAWQGEKLFF
.	.	TRBV9	TRBJ2-2	TGTGCCAGCAGCGTAGGGGGCGGGGAGCTGTTTTTT	CASSVGGGELFF
TRBD1	.	TRBV10-3	TRBJ2-7	TGTGCCATCAGCGCATGGACAGGGGGCTACGAGCAGTACTTC	CAISAWTGGYEQYF
.	.	TRBV7-9	TRBJ2-7	TGTGCCAGCAGCCTCTCCTTCTCCTACGAGCAGTACTTC	CASSLSFSYEQYF
.	once	TRBV9	TRBJ2-7	TGTGCCAGCAGCGTTTCGACAGGCACCTACGAGCAGTACTTC	CASSVSTGTYEQYF
TRBD2	.	TRBV27	TRBJ2-7	TGTGCCAGCAGTTTAGGGACTAGCGGCTACGAGCAGTACTTC	CASSLGTSGYEQYF
TRBD1	.	TRBV27	TRBJ1-6	TGTGCCAGCAGTTTACAGGGGGCGAATTCACCCCTCCACTTT	CASSLQGANSPLHF
.	.	TRBV21-1	TRBJ2-7	TGTGCCAGCAGCAAAGGACAGGGGGCCTACGAGCAGTACTTC	CASSKGQGAYEQYF
TRBD1	.	TRBV5-1	TRBJ1-5	TGCGCCAGCAGCTTGACAGGGGGCAATCAGCCCCAGCATTTT	CASSLTGGNQPQHF
.	.	TRBV20-1	TRBJ2-7	TGCAGTGCTAGAGACACCTACGAGCAGTACTTC	CSARDTYEQYF
.	.	TRBV7-3	TRBJ2-1	TGTGCCAGCAGCTTAGGGCGTTACAATGAGCAGTTCTTC	CASSLGRYNEQFF
.	.	TRBV6-5	TRBJ2-2	TGTGCCAGCAGTTCAACAGGGGAGCTGTTTTTT	CASSSTGELFF
.	.	TRBV7-8	TRBJ2-7	TGTGCCAGCAGCTTAGCGATTAGCAGGGGGGCTGGCTACGAGCAGTACTTC	CASSLAISRGAGYEQYF
TRBD2	.	TRBV19	TRBJ2-3	TGTGCCAGTAGGTGGACTAGTGCGACAGATACGCAGTATTTT	CASRWTSATDTQYF
.	.	TRBV30	TRBJ1-1	TGTGCCTGGAGTGTGGGTTTTACTGAAGCTTTCTTT	CAWSVGFTEAFF
TRBD1	.	TRBV12-5	TRBJ1-4	TGTGCTAGTGGTTTGGTACAGGGGACTAATGAAAAACTGTTTTTT	CASGLVQGTNEKLFF
.	.	TRBV10-3	TRBJ2-7	TGTGCCATCAGTGAATTAGCCCTCAACTACGAGCAGTACTTC	CAISELALNYEQYF
.	.	TRBV27	TRBJ1-2	TGTGCCAGCAGTTGGGTCGACAGGTCGGATGGCTACACCTTC	CASSWVDRSDGYTF
TRBD2	.	TRBV18	TRBJ2-3	TGTGCCAGCTCACCAGCGGGGGGCACAGATACGCAGTATTTT	CASSPAGGTDTQYF
TRBD2	.	TRBV7-2	TRBJ2-7	TGTGCCAGCAGCTCGGGACTAGCGAGCTCCTACGAGCAGTACTTC	CASSSGLASSYEQYF
.	.	TRBV19	TRBJ2-7	TGTGCCAGTAGTATGGGGAGGGGGCCCTACGAGCAGTACTTC	CASSMGRGPYEQYF
.	.	TRBV6-1	TRBJ1-1	TGTGCCAGCATTCGGTCAGGTTACACTGAAGCTTTCTTT	CASIRSGYTEAFF
TRBD1	.	TRBV9	TRBJ1-2	TGTGCCAGCAGCGTAGGGACAGGGAGCTATGGCTACACCTTC	CASSVGTGSYGYTF
TRBD2	.	TRBV10-3	TRBJ2-5	TGTGCCATCAGGGGGACTAGCGGGTACCAAGAGACCCAGTACTTC	CAIRGTSGYQETQYF
TRBD1	.	TRBV10-3	TRBJ1-2	TGTGCCATATTCAACAGGGGTGGCTACACCTTC	CAIFNRGGYTF
.	.	TRBV27	TRBJ2-7	TGTGCCAGCAGTTTCCGGGACACCTACGAGCAGTACTTC	CASSFRDTYEQYF
.	.	TRBV30	TRBJ2-2	TGTGCCTGGAGTGTACAAAACACCGGGGAGCTGTTTTTT	CAWSVQNTGELFF
.	.	TRBV10-3	TRBJ2-6	TGTGCCATCAGTGACAGGTTTGGGGCCAACGTCCTGACTTTC	CAISDRFGANVLTF
.	once	TRBV9	TRBJ2-3	TGTGCCAGCAGCCCCCGCCAGGGGACAGATACGCAGTATTTT	CASSPRQGTDTQYF